Listed here are 15 T cell receptor beta chains from one sample, sequenced in a study of blood T cell repertoires in COVID-19. The table came from immunoSEQ multiplex PCR; TCRdb's copy has only in-frame clones and leaves some out. The table shows 250,000 or so clones, with 80% to 95% occurring only once. The specimen was peripheral blood. The receptors originated from a young man with COVID-19, enrolled during active disease.

The rearrangement links TRBV7-9 to TRBJ2-1, with TRBD1 as a possible D gene (6 bases). Between the trimmed V and J ends, which lost 5 bases and 6 bases, there was a span of 11 bases. This CDR3 has 13 residues. Germline lookup yields CDR1 SEHNR and CDR2 FQNEAQ (reference sequence). CDR3 bases: TGTGCCAGCAGCCGAACAGGGTCCAATGAGCAGTTCTTC. Amino acids: CASSRTGSNEQFF.

The chain joins TRBV7-9 to TRBJ2-1, with 7 bases that match TRBD1. Losses at the gene ends were 4 bases for V and 1 base for J; bases not matched to a gene: 4. The CDR3 is made up of 15 amino acids. Germline values: CDR1 SEHNR, CDR2 FQNEAQ (reference sequence). The CDR3 DNA reads as TGTGCCAGCAGCTCCCCGGGACAGTCCTACAATGAGCAGTTCTTC. Translating gives CASSSPGQSYNEQFF.

The chain links TRBV18 to TRBJ1-2; weak D call: TRBD1 (6 bases). Germline V gene data show CDR1 as KGHSH and CDR2 as LQKENI. CDR3 length: 16 residues. Trimming cost V 1 base and J 8 bases, with 20 bases left between them. CDR3 DNA sequence: TGTGCCAGCTCACCACGATCGGGGGGCGACTGGCAGGGCTACACCTTC. Translation: CASSPRSGGDWQGYTF.

V and J are TRBV6-1 and TRBJ1-3; D unresolved. Trimming stripped 4 bases from V and 0 bases from J, with 13 bases between. The germline V gene has CDR1 MNHNS and CDR2 SASEGT. The CDR3 totals 16 residues. CDR3 protein: CASSVLGPLSGNTIYF. The DNA of the CDR3 is TGTGCCAGCAGTGTTTTGGGCCCTCTCTCTGGAAACACCATATATTTT.

The chain couples TRBV6-5 to TRBJ1-4, with a possible D match to TRBD1 (5 bases). CDR1 and CDR2 (germline): MNHEY, SVGAGI. This CDR3 contains 14 residues. V was clipped by 8 bases and J by 6 bases, with 16 bases between them. CDR3 coding DNA: TGTGCCAGCGCGAGAAGGGGCAGCCATGAAAAACTGTTTTTT. This codes for CASARRGSHEKLFF.

V is TRBV6-4 and J is TRBJ1-3, with TRBD1 identical over 8 bases. Per the germline V gene, CDR1 is MRHNA and CDR2 is SNTAGT. Losses at the gene ends were 7 bases for V and 2 bases for J; bases not matched to a gene: 10. This CDR3 is 16 amino acids long. The DNA of the CDR3 is TGTGCCAGCAACTTACTACCAGGGGGCCCTGGAAACACCATATATTTT. This gives the protein CASNLLPGGPGNTIYF.

The J gene is TRBJ1-2, the V gene TRBV19, with D maybe TRBD1 (5 bases). V was pared by 3 bases and J by 8 bases, with 13 bases between. Germline CDR1 LNHDA, CDR2 SQIVND (reference sequence). CDR3 length: 13 amino acids. CDR3 sequence reads: CASSIGAAGGYTF. The CDR3 region has the DNA TGTGCCAGTAGTATTGGGGCAGCCGGGGGCTACACCTTC. The full variable domain, in which reference TRBV19 and TRBJ1-2 provide the parts outside the CDR3, is DGGITQSPKYLFRKEGQNVTLSCEQNLNHDAMYWYRQDPGQGLRLIYYSQIVNDFQKGDIAEGYSVSREKKESFPLTVTSAQKNPTAFYLCASSIGAAGGYTFGSGTRLTVV.

V and J are TRBV25-1 and TRBJ1-1, with a possible D match to TRBD1 (6 bases). Trimming shortened V by 4 bases and J by 5 bases, and 11 bases separated the two germline ends. The germline V gene encodes CDR1 MGHDK and CDR2 SYGVNS. The CDR3 covers 13 residues. CDR3 sequence: CASSAGGATEAFF. The CDR3 DNA reads TGTGCCAGCAGTGCCGGGGGGGCGACTGAAGCTTTCTTT.

In its sample, this clone was seen once. CDR3 sequence: CASIPEGQHYEQYF. The CDR3 DNA reads TGTGCCAGCATTCCCGAGGGACAGCACTACGAGCAGTACTTC. The chain recombines TRBV2 with TRBJ2-7; 7 bases agree with TRBD1. The germline V gene has CDR1 SNHLY and CDR2 FYNNEI. V shed 7 bases and J 3 bases; nucleotides not matched to a gene: 9. The CDR3 contains 14 residues.

V and J are TRBV3-1 (or the pseudogene TRBV3-2) and TRBJ2-1; D possibly corresponds to TRBD2 (6 bases). Germline V gene lookup returns CDR1 LGHDT and CDR2 YNNKEL (reference sequence). Trimming removed 0 bases at V and 9 bases at J, with 12 bases between. CDR3 length equals 14 residues. CDR3 nucleotides: TGTGCCAGCAGCCAAGAGGGGGGTTGGGGTGAGCAGTTCTTC. It encodes CASSQEGGWGEQFF.

This chain connects TRBV29-1 to TRBJ1-3; D uncertain. The germline CDR1 and CDR2 sequences are SQVTM and ANQGSEA. This CDR3 is 14 amino acids long. V was trimmed by 4 bases and J by 0 bases, leaving 10 bases between them. The CDR3 coding sequence is TGCAGCGTTGGTGACAATTTCTCTGGAAACACCATATATTTT. Protein sequence: CSVGDNFSGNTIYF.

The gene calls are TRBV2 and TRBJ1-6; no clear D. CDR3 size: 14 residues. V was shortened by 1 base and J by 10 bases, with 11 bases between the two germline ends. CDR1 is SNHLY and CDR2 is FYNNEI in the germline V gene. The DNA of the CDR3 is TGTGCCAGCAGTGAAGAAGGAGTCCGGTCACCCCTCCACTTT. Its protein product is CASSEEGVRSPLHF.

The chain recombines TRBV20-1 with TRBJ1-2; D unresolved. The germline V and J ends were trimmed by 5 bases and 4 bases, with 5 bases remaining between them. The CDR3 covers 10 residues. Germline V gives CDR1 DFQATT, CDR2 SNEGSKA (reference sequence). The CDR3 coding sequence is TGCAGTGCTTGGAGCTATGGCTACACCTTC. It codes for CSAWSYGYTF.

This sequence joins TRBV14 and TRBJ1-1, with 7 bases matching TRBD1. This CDR3 is 13 amino acids long. Germline CDR1 reads SGHDN; CDR2 reads FVKESK. Unmatched junction bases numbered 6, after V lost 4 bases and J lost 7 bases. CDR3 sequence reads: CASSPGTANEAFF. DNA for the CDR3: TGTGCCAGCAGCCCGGGGACAGCTAATGAAGCTTTCTTT.

The CDR3 DNA is TGTGCCAGCAGTCGCGGGACAGGGGGCGGGAGGAATCAGCCCCAGCATTTT. It codes for CASSRGTGGGRNQPQHF. The chain combines TRBV21-1 with TRBJ1-5; TRBD1 was called by the table and not checked on the DNA. TRBV21-1 is listed as a pseudogene. This CDR3 contains 17 residues.